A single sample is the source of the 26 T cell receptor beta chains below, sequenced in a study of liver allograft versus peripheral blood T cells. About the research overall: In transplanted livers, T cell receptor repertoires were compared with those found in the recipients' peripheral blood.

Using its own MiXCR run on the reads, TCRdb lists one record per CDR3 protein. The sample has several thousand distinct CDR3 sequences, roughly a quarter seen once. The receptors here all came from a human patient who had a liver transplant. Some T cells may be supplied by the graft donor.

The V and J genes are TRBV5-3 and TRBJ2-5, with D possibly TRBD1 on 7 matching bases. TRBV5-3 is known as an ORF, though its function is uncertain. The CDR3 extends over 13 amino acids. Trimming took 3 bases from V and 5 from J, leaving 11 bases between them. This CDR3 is CARSSTGRETQYF. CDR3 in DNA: TGTGCCAGAAGCTCGACAGGGAGGGAGACCCAGTACTTC.

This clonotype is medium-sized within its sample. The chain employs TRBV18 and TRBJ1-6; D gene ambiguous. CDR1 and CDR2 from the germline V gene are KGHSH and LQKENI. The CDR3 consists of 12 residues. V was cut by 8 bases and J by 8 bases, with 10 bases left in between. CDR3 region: CASTKDDSPLHF. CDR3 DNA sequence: TGTGCCAGCACGAAGGATGATTCACCCCTCCACTTT.

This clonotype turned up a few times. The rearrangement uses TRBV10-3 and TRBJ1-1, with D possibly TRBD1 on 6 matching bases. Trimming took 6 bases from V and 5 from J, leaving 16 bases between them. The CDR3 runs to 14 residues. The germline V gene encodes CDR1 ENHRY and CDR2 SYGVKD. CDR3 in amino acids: CAIRGAGGATEAFF. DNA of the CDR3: TGTGCCATCAGGGGGGCGGGAGGGGCGACTGAAGCTTTCTTT.

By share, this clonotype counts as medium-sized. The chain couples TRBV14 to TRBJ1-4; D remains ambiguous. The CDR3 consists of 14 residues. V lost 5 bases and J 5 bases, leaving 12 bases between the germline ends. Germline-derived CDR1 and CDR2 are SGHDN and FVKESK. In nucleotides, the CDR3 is TGTGCCAGCAGCTACGGACTAGGGAATGAAAAACTGTTTTTT. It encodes CASSYGLGNEKLFF.

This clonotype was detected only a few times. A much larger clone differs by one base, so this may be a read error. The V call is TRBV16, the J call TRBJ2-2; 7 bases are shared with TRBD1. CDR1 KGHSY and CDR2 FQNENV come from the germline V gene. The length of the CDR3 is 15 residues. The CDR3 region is CANSQRDRLTGELFF. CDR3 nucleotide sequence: TGTGCCAACAGCCAAAGGGACAGACTCACCGGGGAGCTGTTTTTT.

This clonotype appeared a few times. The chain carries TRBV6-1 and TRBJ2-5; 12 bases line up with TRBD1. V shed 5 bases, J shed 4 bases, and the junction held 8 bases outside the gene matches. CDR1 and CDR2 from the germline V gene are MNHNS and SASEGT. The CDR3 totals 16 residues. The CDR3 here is CASSSGTGGLGETQYF. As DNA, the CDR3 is TGTGCCAGCAGTTCTGGGACAGGGGGCTTAGGAGAGACCCAGTACTTC.

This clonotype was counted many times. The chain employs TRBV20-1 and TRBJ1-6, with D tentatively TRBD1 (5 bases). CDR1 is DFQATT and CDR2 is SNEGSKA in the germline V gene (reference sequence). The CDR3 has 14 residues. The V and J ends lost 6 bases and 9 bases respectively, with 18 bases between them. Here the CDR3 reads CSARASRGGSPLHF. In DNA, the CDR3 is TGCAGTGCCCGGGCGAGTAGGGGAGGTTCACCCCTCCACTTT.

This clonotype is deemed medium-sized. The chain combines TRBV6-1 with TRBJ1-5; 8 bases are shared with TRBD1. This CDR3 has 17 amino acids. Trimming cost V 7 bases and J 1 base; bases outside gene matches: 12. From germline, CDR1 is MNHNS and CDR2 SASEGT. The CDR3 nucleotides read TGTGCCAGCATAGTTGGACAGGGAGCATCGAGCAATCAGCCCCAGCATTTT. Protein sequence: CASIVGQGASSNQPQHF.

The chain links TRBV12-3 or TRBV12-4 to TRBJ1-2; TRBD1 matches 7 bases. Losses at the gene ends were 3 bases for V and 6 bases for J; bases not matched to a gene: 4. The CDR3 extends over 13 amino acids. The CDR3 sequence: CASSLETGNGYTF. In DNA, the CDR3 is TGTGCCAGCAGTTTGGAGACAGGGAATGGCTACACCTTC.

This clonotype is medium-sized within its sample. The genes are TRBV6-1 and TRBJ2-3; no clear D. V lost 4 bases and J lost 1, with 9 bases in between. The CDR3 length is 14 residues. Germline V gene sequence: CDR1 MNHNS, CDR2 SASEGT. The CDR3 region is CASSVGQGTDTQYF. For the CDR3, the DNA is TGTGCCAGCAGTGTCGGTCAGGGCACAGATACGCAGTATTTT.

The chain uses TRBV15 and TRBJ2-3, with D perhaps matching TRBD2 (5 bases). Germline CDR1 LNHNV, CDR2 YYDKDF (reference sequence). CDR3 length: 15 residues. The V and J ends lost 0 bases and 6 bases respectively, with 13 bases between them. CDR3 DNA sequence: TGTGCCACCAGCAGAGATTGGAGGTCGGGGGATACGCAGTATTTT. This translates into CATSRDWRSGDTQYF.

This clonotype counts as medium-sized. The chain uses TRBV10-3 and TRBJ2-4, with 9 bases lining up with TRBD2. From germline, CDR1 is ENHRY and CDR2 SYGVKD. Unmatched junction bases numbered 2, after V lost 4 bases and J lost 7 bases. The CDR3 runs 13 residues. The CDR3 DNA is TGTGCCATCAGTGGGAGCGGGAGGAACATTCAGTACTTC. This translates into CAISGSGRNIQYF.

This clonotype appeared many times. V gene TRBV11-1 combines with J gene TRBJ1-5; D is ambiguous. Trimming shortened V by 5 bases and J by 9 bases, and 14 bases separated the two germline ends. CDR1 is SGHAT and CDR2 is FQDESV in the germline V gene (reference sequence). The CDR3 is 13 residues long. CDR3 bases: TGTGCCAGCAGCCGACTTGAGGGCTCGCCCCAGCATTTT. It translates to CASSRLEGSPQHF.

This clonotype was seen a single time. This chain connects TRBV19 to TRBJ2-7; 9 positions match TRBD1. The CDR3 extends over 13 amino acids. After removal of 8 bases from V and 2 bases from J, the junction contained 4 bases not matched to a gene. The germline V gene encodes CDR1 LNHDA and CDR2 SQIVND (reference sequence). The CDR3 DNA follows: TGTGCCAGTGGAGGGACAGGGACCTACGAGCAGTACTTC. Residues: CASGGTGTYEQYF.

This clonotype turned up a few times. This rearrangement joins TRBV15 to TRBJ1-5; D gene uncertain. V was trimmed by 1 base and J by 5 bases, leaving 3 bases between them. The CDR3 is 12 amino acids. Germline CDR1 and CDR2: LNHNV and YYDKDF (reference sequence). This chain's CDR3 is CATSRADQPQHF. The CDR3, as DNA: TGTGCCACCAGCAGAGCGGATCAGCCCCAGCATTTT.

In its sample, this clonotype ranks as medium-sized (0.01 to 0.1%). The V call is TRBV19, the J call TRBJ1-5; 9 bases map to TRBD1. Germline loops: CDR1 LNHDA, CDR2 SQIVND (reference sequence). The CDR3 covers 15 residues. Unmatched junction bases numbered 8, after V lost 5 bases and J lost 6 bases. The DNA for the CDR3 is TGTGCCAGTAGTGCCCAGACAGGGGGGCGTCAGCCCCAGCATTTT. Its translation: CASSAQTGGRQPQHF.

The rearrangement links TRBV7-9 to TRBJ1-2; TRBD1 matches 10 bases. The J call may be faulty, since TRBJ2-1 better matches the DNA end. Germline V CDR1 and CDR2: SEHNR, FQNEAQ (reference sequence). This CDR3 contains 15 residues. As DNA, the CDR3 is TGTGCCAGCAGCCTGGGGACAGGGGCTCCACACGAGCAGTTCTTC. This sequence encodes CASSLGTGAPHEQFF.

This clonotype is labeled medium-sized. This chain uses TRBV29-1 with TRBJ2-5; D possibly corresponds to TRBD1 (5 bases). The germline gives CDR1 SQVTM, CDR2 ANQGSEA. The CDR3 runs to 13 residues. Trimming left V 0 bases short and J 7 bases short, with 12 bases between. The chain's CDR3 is CSVEDNSGWTQYF. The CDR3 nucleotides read TGCAGCGTTGAAGATAACTCAGGGTGGACCCAGTACTTC.

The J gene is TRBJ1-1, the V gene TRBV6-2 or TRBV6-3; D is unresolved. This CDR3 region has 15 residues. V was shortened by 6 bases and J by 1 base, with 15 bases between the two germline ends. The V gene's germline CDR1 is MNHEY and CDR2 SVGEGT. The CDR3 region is CASSEVRRKNTEAFF. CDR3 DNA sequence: TGTGCCAGCAGCGAAGTTAGACGGAAGAACACTGAAGCTTTCTTT.

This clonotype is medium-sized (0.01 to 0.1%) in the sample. The CDR3 loop is CASSLAGTGFGEKLFF. As DNA, the CDR3 is TGCGCCAGCAGCTTGGCCGGGACAGGGTTCGGTGAAAAACTGTTTTTT. V gene TRBV5-1 combines with J gene TRBJ1-4; 9 bases align to TRBD1. The germline gives CDR1 SGHRS, CDR2 YFSETQ. V shed 0 bases and J 7 bases; nucleotides not matched to a gene: 7. This CDR3 is 16 amino acids long.

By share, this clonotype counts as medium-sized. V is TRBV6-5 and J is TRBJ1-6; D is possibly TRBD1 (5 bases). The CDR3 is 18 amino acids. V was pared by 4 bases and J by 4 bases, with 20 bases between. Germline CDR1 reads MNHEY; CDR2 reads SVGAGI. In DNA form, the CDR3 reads TGTGCCAGCAGTTCAACCCGGTCCGCGACAGAGTATAATTCACCCCTCCACTTT. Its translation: CASSSTRSATEYNSPLHF.

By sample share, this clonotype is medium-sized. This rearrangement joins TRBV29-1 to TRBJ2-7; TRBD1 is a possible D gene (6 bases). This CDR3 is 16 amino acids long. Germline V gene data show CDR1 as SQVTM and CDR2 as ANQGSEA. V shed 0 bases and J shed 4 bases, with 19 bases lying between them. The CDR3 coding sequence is TGCAGCGTTGAAGATGCTAGGGACACCCGAGGGTACGAGCAGTACTTC. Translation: CSVEDARDTRGYEQYF.

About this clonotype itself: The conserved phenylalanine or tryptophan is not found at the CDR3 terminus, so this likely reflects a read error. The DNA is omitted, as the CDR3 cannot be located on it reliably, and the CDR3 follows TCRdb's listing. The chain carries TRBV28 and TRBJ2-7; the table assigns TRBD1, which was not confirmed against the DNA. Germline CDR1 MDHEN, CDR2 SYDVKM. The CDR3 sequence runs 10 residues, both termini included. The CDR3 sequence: CASSDRHHDL.

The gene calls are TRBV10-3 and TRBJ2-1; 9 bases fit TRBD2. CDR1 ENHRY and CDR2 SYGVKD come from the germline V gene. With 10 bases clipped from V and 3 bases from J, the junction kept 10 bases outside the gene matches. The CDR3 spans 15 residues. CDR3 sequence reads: CASPREREVYNEQFF. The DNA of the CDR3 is TGTGCCAGCCCCAGGGAGCGGGAGGTCTACAATGAGCAGTTCTTC.

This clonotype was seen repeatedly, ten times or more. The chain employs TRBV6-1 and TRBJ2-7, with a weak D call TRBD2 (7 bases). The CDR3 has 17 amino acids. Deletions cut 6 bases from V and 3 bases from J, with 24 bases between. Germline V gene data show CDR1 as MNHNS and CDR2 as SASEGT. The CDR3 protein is CASREGLRGGPNYEQYF. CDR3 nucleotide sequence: TGTGCCAGCAGGGAGGGTCTTAGGGGGGGGCCAAACTACGAGCAGTACTTC.

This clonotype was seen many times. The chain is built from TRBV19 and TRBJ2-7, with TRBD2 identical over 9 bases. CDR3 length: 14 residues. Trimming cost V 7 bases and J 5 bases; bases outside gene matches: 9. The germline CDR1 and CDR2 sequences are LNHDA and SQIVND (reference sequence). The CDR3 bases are TGTGCCAGTAACTCCGGGACTAGCAGCGACGAGCAGTACTTC. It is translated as CASNSGTSSDEQYF.